The 25 T cell receptor beta chains below come from one sample, sequenced in a study of blood T cell repertoires in COVID-19. Sequencing used immunoSEQ multiplex PCR; TCRdb keeps in-frame clones, though not all of them. This sample carries about 440,000 clones, 90% of them seen once, and the ten largest clones take about 0.57%. The sequenced sample consisted of PBMCs or T cells enriched from blood (not recorded which). The receptors were sampled from a young man who had recovered from COVID-19.

CDR3 residues: CASSQGRGPGTDTQYF. The CDR3 bases are TGTGCCAGCAGCCAAGGACGGGGTCCGGGCACAGATACGCAGTATTTT. The chain uses TRBV14 and TRBJ2-3; TRBD2 might be the D (5 bases). CDR3 size: 16 residues. Trimming took 1 base from V and 1 from J, leaving 12 bases between them. From germline, CDR1 is SGHDN and CDR2 FVKESK.

The V gene is TRBV9, the J gene TRBJ2-3; 14 bases align to TRBD2. J was trimmed by 2 bases and V by 3 bases; bases with no gene match: 5. Germline-derived CDR1 and CDR2 are SGDLS and YYNGEE. CDR3 length: 17 residues. The CDR3 region is CASSARTSGGPTDTQYF. CDR3 DNA: TGTGCCAGCAGCGCCCGGACTAGCGGGGGGCCCACAGATACGCAGTATTTT.

The chain carries TRBV5-1 and TRBJ2-3; TRBD2 is a possible D gene (5 bases). V lost 6 bases, J lost 0 bases, and 17 bases lay in between. Germline V gives CDR1 SGHRS, CDR2 YFSETQ. This CDR3 spans 16 amino acids. CDR3 sequence reads: CASNNGGSTSTDTQYF. In DNA, the CDR3 is TGCGCCAGCAACAATGGAGGCAGTACTAGCACAGATACGCAGTATTTT.

CDR3 protein: CASTRGQGATNEKLFF. In DNA form, the CDR3 reads TGTGCCAGTACCCGGGGACAGGGGGCAACTAATGAAAAACTGTTTTTT. This chain connects TRBV19 to TRBJ1-4, with TRBD1 matching 11 bases. The germline CDR1 and CDR2 sequences are LNHDA and SQIVND (reference sequence). This CDR3 region has 16 residues. Trimming removed 7 bases from V and 0 bases from J; junction bases left unmatched: 4.

The genes are TRBV2 and TRBJ1-3, with D perhaps TRBD1 (5 bases). Trimming removed 4 bases from V and 8 bases from J, with 9 bases in between. There are 12 residues in the CDR3. Per the germline V gene, CDR1 is SNHLY and CDR2 is FYNNEI. CDR3 nucleotides: TGTGCCAGCAGTGCAGGGCCGGACACCATATATTTT. Its protein is CASSAGPDTIYF.

The chain recombines TRBV21-1 with TRBJ2-1; TRBD2 reflects the table's D call only, with no check against the DNA. TRBV21-1 is a pseudogene. The CDR3 runs 15 residues. The CDR3 DNA follows: TGTGCCAGCAGCAAAGAGGTACTAGCGGACAATGAGCAGTTCTTC. Translated, it gives CASSKEVLADNEQFF.

This clone was seen only once. The chain is built from TRBV19 and TRBJ1-5; no clear D. This CDR3 comprises 15 residues. The germline CDR1 and CDR2 sequences are LNHDA and SQIVND (reference sequence). The V end lost 7 bases, the J end lost 4 bases, and 17 bases lay between the germline ends. CDR3 sequence: CASISEGLSNQPQHF. The CDR3 DNA is TGTGCCAGTATTTCGGAGGGTCTTTCAAATCAGCCCCAGCATTTT.

This rearrangement joins TRBV19 to TRBJ1-5; D ambiguous. The germline V gene encodes CDR1 LNHDA and CDR2 SQIVND (reference sequence). This CDR3 spans 14 amino acids. Trimming cost V 3 bases and J 1 base, with 7 bases left between them. CDR3 nucleotide sequence: TGTGCCAGTAGTATCGAGCCCAGCAATCAGCCCCAGCATTTT. This encodes CASSIEPSNQPQHF.

The J gene is TRBJ1-3, the V gene TRBV6-5, with a tentative D call TRBD1 (5 bases). Germline loops: CDR1 MNHEY, CDR2 SVGAGI. This CDR3 contains 15 residues. V was shortened by 6 bases and J by 3 bases, with 15 bases between the two germline ends. The DNA for the CDR3 is TGTGCCAGCAGCCAAGCGGGGGGACGTGGAAACACCATATATTTT. It specifies CASSQAGGRGNTIYF.

The chain recombines TRBV24-1 with TRBJ2-1; D uncertain. V was clipped by 5 bases and J by 0 bases, with 13 bases between them. Germline V CDR1 and CDR2: KGHDR, SFDVKD. The CDR3 sequence is 16 residues long. CDR3 loop: CATSGFSSSSYNEQFF. The CDR3 coding sequence is TGTGCCACCAGTGGCTTCAGCTCTAGCTCCTACAATGAGCAGTTCTTC.

The V gene is TRBV9, the J gene TRBJ2-3; TRBD2 matches 12 bases. The CDR3 has 16 residues. V lost 3 bases and J lost 5; bases outside the gene matches: 7. Germline loops: CDR1 SGDLS, CDR2 YYNGEE. The CDR3 nucleotides are TGTGCCAGCAGCGAATATACGGGACTAGCGGGAGATACGCAGTATTTT. This codes for CASSEYTGLAGDTQYF.

The chain has TRBV25-1 and TRBJ1-2; D is possibly TRBD1 (6 bases). The CDR3 is made up of 13 amino acids. With 8 bases removed from V and 1 base from J, the gap between germline ends came to 11 bases. Looked up from germline, CDR1 is MGHDK and CDR2 is SYGVNS. The CDR3 loop is CASLGGLNYGYTF. The CDR3 DNA reads TGTGCCAGCCTCGGGGGGCTTAACTATGGCTACACCTTC.

This chain links TRBV5-4 with TRBJ2-7; perhaps TRBD2 as D (5 bases). Trimming removed 4 bases at V and 5 bases at J, with 16 bases between. This CDR3 is built from 14 residues. Germline CDR1 is SGHNT and CDR2 is YYREEE (reference sequence). CDR3 protein: CASSLGPRGDEQYF. The CDR3 nucleotides read TGTGCCAGCAGCCTAGGCCCACGGGGTGACGAGCAGTACTTC.

The gene calls are TRBV11-2 and TRBJ1-1; 8 bases fit TRBD1. CDR3 size: 15 residues. V gave up 4 bases and J gave up 1 base; unmatched junction bases: 5. Germline CDR1 reads SGHAT; CDR2 reads FQNNGV. The chain's CDR3 is CASSSLGQGNTEAFF. The CDR3 bases are TGTGCCAGCAGCTCCCTTGGACAGGGGAACACTGAAGCTTTCTTT. The entire variable domain, with the rest obtained from reference TRBV11-2 and TRBJ1-1, is as follows: EAGVAQSPRYKIIEKRQSVAFWCNPISGHATLYWYQQILGQGPKLLIQFQNNGVVDDSQLPKDRFSAERLKGVDSTLKIQPAKLEDSAVYLCASSSLGQGNTEAFFGQGTRLTVV.

The chain has TRBV30 and TRBJ1-1, with no clear D. In germline, CDR1 is GTSNPN, CDR2 SVGIG (reference sequence). V gave up 0 bases and J gave up 9 bases, with 11 bases separating them. The CDR3 consists of 12 residues. The CDR3 DNA sequence: TGTGCCTGGAGTGTAAATGGAGCAAAAGCTTTCTTT. Amino acid sequence: CAWSVNGAKAFF.

The chain combines TRBV28 with TRBJ1-1; the D gene is possibly TRBD1 (5 bases). The length of the CDR3 is 14 residues. Trimming removed 3 bases from V and 5 bases from J, with 13 bases in between. CDR1 is MDHEN and CDR2 is SYDVKM in the germline V gene. CDR3 loop: CASSFVGGNTEAFF. As DNA, the CDR3 is TGTGCCAGCAGTTTTGTGGGGGGGAATACTGAAGCTTTCTTT.

The chain's CDR3 is CASSPWDRGFVEEEKLFF. CDR3 nucleotides: TGTGCCAGCAGCCCGTGGGACAGGGGGTTCGTAGAAGAGGAAAAACTGTTTTTT. The chain recombines TRBV2 with TRBJ1-4; TRBD1 matches 11 bases. Germline V gene sequence: CDR1 SNHLY, CDR2 FYNNEI. The ends lost 6 bases at V and 8 bases at J; junction bases unmatched: 17. The CDR3 is 18 residues long.

The V gene is TRBV27, the J gene TRBJ1-5; D might be TRBD1 (6 bases). Trimming took off 5 bases at V and 7 bases at J, with 12 bases between the two ends. The CDR3 covers 13 residues. The germline gives CDR1 MNHEY, CDR2 SMNVEV (reference sequence). CDR3 in amino acids: CASSGDRWQPQHF. CDR3 DNA: TGTGCCAGCAGTGGTGACAGGTGGCAGCCCCAGCATTTT.

This clone was found once. The J gene is TRBJ2-7, the V gene TRBV4-2; 10 positions match TRBD1. Germline CDR1 reads LGHNA; CDR2 reads YNFKEQ. Germline trimming cut 5 bases from V and 2 bases from J; bases unmatched to any gene: 0. The length of the CDR3 is 13 residues. In DNA, the CDR3 is TGTGCCAGCAGCGGGACAGGGGCCTACGAGCAGTACTTC. Translating gives CASSGTGAYEQYF.

The rearrangement uses TRBV12-5 and TRBJ1-2, with D possibly being TRBD1 (6 bases). The CDR3 is 16 residues long. Germline CDR1 LGHNT, CDR2 FRNRAP. The V end was cut by 3 bases, the J end by 6 bases, with 20 bases between. CDR3 in amino acids: CASGLQLGGALDGYTF. The CDR3 DNA reads as TGTGCTAGTGGTTTACAACTTGGGGGGGCGCTGGATGGCTACACCTTC.

The gene calls are TRBV7-8 and TRBJ2-1; 13 bases match TRBD2. The CDR3 covers 16 residues. The J segment lost 7 bases and the V segment lost 3 bases, leaving 6 bases of the junction unmatched. Germline V lookup: CDR1 SGHVS, CDR2 FQNEAQ. The CDR3 here is CASSFRTSGSSNEQFF. CDR3 DNA: TGTGCCAGCAGCTTTCGGACTAGCGGGAGTTCGAATGAGCAGTTCTTC.

The V and J genes are TRBV5-6 and TRBJ1-5; D perhaps matches TRBD1 (6 bases). This CDR3 is 14 amino acids long. CDR1 is SGHDT, CDR2 YYEEEE, per germline. Trimming shortened V by 4 bases and J by 5 bases, and 13 bases separated the two germline ends. The CDR3 reads CASSTTGNDQPQHF. CDR3 bases: TGTGCCAGCAGCACTACAGGGAACGATCAGCCCCAGCATTTT.

CDR3 sequence (DNA): TGTGCCAGCTCCGCGGGGATCACTGAAGCTTTCTTT. Translation gives CASSAGITEAFF. V gene TRBV2 combines with J gene TRBJ1-1; D is uncertain. CDR3 length: 12 amino acids. V shed 8 bases and J shed 4 bases, with 11 bases lying between them. The germline gives CDR1 SNHLY, CDR2 FYNNEI.

The chain has TRBV27 and TRBJ2-1; 10 nucleotides agree with TRBD2. CDR1 and CDR2 from the germline V gene are MNHEY and SMNVEV (reference sequence). Trimming removed 6 bases from V and 8 bases from J; junction bases left unmatched: 4. CDR3 length equals 13 residues. CDR3 loop: CASSQREGYEQFF. As DNA, the CDR3 is TGTGCCAGCAGCCAGCGGGAGGGATATGAGCAGTTCTTC.

This rearrangement joins TRBV28 to TRBJ2-1, with a weak D call TRBD2 (5 bases). Trimming shortened V by 5 bases and J by 4 bases, and 15 bases separated the two germline ends. The CDR3 totals 15 residues. Germline V gives CDR1 MDHEN, CDR2 SYDVKM. CDR3 coding DNA: TGTGCCAGCAGTGAGGGCCGGTCCATATACAATGAGCAGTTCTTC. It encodes CASSEGRSIYNEQFF.